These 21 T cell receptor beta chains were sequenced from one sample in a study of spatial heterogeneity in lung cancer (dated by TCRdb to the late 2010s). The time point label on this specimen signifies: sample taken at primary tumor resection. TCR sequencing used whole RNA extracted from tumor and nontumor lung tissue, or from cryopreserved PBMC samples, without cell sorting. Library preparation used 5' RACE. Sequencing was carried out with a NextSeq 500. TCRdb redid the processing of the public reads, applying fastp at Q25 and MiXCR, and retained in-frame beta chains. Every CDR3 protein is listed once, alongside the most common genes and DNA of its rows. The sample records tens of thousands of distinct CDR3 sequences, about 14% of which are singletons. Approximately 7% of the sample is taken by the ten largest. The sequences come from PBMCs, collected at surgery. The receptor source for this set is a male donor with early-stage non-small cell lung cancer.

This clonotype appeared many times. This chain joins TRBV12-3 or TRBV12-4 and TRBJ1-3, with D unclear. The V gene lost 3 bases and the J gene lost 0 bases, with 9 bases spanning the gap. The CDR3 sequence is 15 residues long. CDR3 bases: TGTGCCAGCAGTTTGTTCGTTCCCTCTGGAAACACCATATATTTT. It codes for CASSLFVPSGNTIYF.

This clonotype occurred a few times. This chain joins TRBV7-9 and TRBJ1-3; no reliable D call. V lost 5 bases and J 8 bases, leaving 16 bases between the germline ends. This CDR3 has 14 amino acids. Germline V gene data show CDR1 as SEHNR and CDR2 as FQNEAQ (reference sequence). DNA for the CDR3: TGTGCCAGCAGCCCCACCTGGACCGGGGACACCATATATTTT. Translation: CASSPTWTGDTIYF.

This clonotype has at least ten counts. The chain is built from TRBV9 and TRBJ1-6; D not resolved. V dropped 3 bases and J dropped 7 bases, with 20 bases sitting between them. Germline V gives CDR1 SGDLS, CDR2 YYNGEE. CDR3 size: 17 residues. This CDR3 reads CASSADPRGVWNSPLHF. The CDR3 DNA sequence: TGTGCCAGCAGCGCCGACCCCCGCGGGGTTTGGAATTCACCCCTCCACTTT.

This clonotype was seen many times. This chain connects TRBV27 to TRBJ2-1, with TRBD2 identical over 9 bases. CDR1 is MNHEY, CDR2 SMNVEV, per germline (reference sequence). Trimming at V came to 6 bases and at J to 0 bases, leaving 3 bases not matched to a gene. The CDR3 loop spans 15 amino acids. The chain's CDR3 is CASSWTSASYNEQFF. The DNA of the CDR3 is TGTGCCAGCAGCTGGACTAGCGCCTCCTACAATGAGCAGTTCTTC.

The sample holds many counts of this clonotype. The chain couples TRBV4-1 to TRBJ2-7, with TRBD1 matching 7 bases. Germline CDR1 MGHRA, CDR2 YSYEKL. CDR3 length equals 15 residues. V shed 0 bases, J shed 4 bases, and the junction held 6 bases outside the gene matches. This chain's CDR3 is CASSQDGRGLYEQYF. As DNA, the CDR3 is TGCGCCAGCAGCCAAGACGGTAGGGGGCTGTACGAGCAGTACTTC.

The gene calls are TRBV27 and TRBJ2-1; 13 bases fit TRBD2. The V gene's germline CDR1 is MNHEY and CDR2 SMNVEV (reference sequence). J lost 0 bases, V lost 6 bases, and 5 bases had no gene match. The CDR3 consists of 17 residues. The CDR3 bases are TGTGCCAGCAGCCGCTGGACTAGCGGGAGCTCCTACAATGAGCAGTTCTTC. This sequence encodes CASSRWTSGSSYNEQFF.

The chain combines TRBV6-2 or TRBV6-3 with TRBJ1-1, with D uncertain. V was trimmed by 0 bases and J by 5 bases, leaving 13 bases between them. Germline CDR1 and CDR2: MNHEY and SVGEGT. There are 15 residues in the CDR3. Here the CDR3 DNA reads TGTGCCAGCAGTTACTCGACCCCATGGAGAACTGAAGCTTTCTTT. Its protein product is CASSYSTPWRTEAFF.

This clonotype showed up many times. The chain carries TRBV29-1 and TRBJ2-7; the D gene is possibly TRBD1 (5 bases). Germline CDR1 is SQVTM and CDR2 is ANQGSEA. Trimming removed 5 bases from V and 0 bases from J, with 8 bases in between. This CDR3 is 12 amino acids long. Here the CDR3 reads CSVRDSSYEQYF. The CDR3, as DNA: TGCAGCGTTCGCGACAGCTCCTACGAGCAGTACTTC.

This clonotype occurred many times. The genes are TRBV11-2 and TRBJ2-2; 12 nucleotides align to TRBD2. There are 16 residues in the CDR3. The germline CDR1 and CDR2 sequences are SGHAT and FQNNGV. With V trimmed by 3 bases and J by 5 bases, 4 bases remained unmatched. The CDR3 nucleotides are TGTGCCAGCAGCTTGGGTGGACTAGCGGGAACCGGGGAGCTGTTTTTT. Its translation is CASSLGGLAGTGELFF.

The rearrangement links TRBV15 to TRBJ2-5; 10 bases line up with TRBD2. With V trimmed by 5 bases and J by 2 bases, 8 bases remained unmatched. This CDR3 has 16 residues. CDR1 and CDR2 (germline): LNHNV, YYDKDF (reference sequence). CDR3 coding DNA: TGTGCCACCAGCCGCCCTCTAGCGGGAGAACAAGAGACCCAGTACTTC. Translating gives CATSRPLAGEQETQYF.

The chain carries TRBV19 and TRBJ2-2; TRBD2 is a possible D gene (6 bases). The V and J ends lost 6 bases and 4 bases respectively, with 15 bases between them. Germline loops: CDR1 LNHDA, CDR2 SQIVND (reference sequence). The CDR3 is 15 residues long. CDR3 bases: TGTGCCAGTAGGAGACTAGGACGGCGCACCGGGGAGCTGTTTTTT. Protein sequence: CASRRLGRRTGELFF. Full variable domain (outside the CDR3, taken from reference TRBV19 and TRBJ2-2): DGGITQSPKYLFRKEGQNVTLSCEQNLNHDAMYWYRQDPGQGLRLIYYSQIVNDFQKGDIAEGYSVSREKKESFPLTVTSAQKNPTAFYLCASRRLGRRTGELFFGEGSRLTVL.

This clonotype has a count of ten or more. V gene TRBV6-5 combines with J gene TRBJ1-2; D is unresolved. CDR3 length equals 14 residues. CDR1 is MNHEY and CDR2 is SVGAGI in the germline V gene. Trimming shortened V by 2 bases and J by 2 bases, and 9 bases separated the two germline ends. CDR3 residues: CASSYRAPNYGYTF. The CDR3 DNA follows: TGTGCCAGCAGTTACCGGGCACCCAACTATGGCTACACCTTC.

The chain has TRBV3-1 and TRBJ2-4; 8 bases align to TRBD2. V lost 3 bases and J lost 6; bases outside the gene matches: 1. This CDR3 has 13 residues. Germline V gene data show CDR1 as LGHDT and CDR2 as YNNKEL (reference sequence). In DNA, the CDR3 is TGTGCCAGCAGCCATAGCGGGGCAAACATTCAGTACTTC. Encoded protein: CASSHSGANIQYF. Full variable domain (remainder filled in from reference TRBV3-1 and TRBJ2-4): DTAVSQTPKYLVTQMGNDKSIKCEQNLGHDTMYWYKQDSKKFLKIMFSYNNKELIINETVPNRFSPKSPDKAHLNLHINSLELGDSAVYFCASSHSGANIQYFGAGTRLSVL.

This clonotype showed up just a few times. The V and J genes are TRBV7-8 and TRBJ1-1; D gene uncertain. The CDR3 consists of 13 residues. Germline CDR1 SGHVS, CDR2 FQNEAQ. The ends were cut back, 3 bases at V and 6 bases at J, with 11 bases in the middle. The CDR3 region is CASSFFEAAEAFF. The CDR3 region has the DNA TGTGCCAGCAGCTTCTTTGAGGCCGCTGAAGCTTTCTTT. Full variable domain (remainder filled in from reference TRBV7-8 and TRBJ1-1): GAGVSQSPRYKVAKRGQDVALRCDPISGHVSLFWYQQALGQGPEFLTYFQNEAQLDKSGLPSDRFFAERPEGSVSTLKIQRTQQEDSAVYLCASSFFEAAEAFFGQGTRLTVV.

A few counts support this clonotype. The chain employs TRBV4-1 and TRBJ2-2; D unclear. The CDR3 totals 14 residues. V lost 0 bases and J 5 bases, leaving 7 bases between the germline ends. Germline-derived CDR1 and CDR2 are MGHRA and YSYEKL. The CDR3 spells CASSQDRVTGELFF. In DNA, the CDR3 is TGCGCCAGCAGCCAAGATCGCGTGACCGGGGAGCTGTTTTTT.

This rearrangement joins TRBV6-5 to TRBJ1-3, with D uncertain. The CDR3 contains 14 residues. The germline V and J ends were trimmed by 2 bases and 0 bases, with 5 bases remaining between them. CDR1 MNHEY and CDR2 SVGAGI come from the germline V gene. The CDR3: CASSYEGSGNTIYF. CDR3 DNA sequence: TGTGCCAGCAGTTACGAGGGCTCTGGAAACACCATATATTTT.

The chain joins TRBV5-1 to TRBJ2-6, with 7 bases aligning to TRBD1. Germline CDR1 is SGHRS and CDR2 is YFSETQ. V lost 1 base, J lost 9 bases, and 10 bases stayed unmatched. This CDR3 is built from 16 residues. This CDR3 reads CASSLRQGEVYNVLTF. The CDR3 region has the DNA TGCGCCAGCAGCTTGAGACAGGGAGAAGTCTACAACGTCCTGACTTTC.

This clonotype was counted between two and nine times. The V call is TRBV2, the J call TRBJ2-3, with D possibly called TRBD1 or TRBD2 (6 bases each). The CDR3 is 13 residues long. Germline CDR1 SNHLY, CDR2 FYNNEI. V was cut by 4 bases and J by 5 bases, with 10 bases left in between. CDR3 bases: TGTGCCAGCAGTGCAGAGGGGGGAGATACGCAGTATTTT. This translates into CASSAEGGDTQYF. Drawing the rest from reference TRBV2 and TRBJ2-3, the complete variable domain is EPEVTQTPSHQVTQMGQEVILRCVPISNHLYFYWYRQILGQKVEFLVSFYNNEISEKSEIFDDQFSVERPDGSNFTLKIRSTKLEDSAMYFCASSAEGGDTQYFGPGTRLTVL.

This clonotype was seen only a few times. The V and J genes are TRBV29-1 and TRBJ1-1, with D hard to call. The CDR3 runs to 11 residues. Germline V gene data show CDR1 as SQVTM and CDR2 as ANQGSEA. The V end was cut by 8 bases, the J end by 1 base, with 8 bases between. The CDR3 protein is CSYTRNTEAFF. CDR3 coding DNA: TGCAGCTATACGAGGAACACTGAAGCTTTCTTT.

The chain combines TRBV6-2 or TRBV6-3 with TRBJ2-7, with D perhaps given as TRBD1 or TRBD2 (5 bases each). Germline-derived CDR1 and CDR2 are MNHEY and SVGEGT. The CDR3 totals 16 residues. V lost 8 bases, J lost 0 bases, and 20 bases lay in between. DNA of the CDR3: TGTGCCAGCGGCCTCCCGAGGGGAGCGCTCTCCTACGAGCAGTACTTC. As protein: CASGLPRGALSYEQYF.

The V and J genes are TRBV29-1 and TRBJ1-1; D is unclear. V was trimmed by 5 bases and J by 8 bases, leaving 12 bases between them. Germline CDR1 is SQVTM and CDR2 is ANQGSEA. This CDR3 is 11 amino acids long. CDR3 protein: CSVRPAKEAFF. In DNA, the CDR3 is TGCAGCGTTCGGCCAGCAAAGGAAGCTTTCTTT.